This T cell receptor (beta chain) was sequenced for a study of Ad26.COV2.S vaccination and SARS-CoV-2 variants (dated by TCRdb to the early 2020s). General notes on the study: Donors in the vaccine arm were drawn from COV1001, a multicentre, randomized, double-blind, placebo-controlled phase I-IIa trial testing Ad26.COV2.S in healthy adults. Ad26.COV2.S was administered intramuscularly at 5 x 10^10 or 1 x 10^11 viral particles, either as a single shot or as two shots given 56 days apart. TCRbeta repertoire sequencing was used to assess the specificity and breadth of SARS-CoV-2-reactive T cell receptors after Ad26.COV2.S vaccination. The TCR-sequenced set comprised roughly 30 samples: some 19 Ad26.COV2.S vaccine recipients, 5 placebo recipients and 8 SARS-CoV-2 convalescent individuals. Trial participants were randomized into five groups of five: low-dose or high-dose Ad26.COV2.S given once or twice, or placebo on both occasions. Investigators did not know the trial group allocation while performing experiments and assessing outcomes.

Details on this clone: No cognate antigen has been identified for it. No quality values exist for individual bases; no much larger clone is one base distant.

V and J lose 9 bases and 0 bases, and a span of 18 bases separates them. The CDR3 contains 16 residues, cysteine and phenylalanine counted. The kept DNA is CDR3 alone, 48 bases in frame from the first base. Sequences SGHNT (CDR1) and YYREEE (CDR2) are obtained from the germline V gene (reference sequence). The immunoSEQ Assay was used to sequence TCRbeta CDR3 regions. After extraction, genomic DNA underwent amplification by bias-controlled multiplex PCR, followed by high-throughput sequencing. Per the original workflow: To quantify the absolute abundance of every unique TCRbeta CDR3 region, sequences were collapsed and filtered. T cell fraction was estimated by normalization of TCRbeta template counts to usable DNA, with usable DNA being measured through amplification of reference genes present in all nucleated cells. Repertoire TCRs were annotated as SARS-CoV-2-specific by exact matching of V gene, CDR3 amino acid sequence and J gene to a known reactive TCR set. The reference SARS-CoV-2 TCR set came from MIRA and was filtered for enrichment in COVID-19-positive ImmuneCODE repertoires, removing public or cross-reactive TCRs. Drawing on the MIRA antigens, annotated TCRs were analysed further at the level of specific ORF or position within ORF. Depth was the summed frequency of annotated unique rearrangements, while breadth was defined as annotated unique rearrangements over total unique productive rearrangements. Two-sided Wilcoxon rank-sum tests were used to compare TCR breadth between groups. TCRdb carries this immuneACCESS record with in-frame sequences only. Its versions omit some clonotypes, under half of them owing to an unresolved V gene in the studies checked, with the rest unexplained. V and J calls and clone size are given by that table; D and trimming were obtained from the DNA. The sample records about 400,000 clones, roughly four fifths of which are singletons. About 7.1% of the sample goes to the ten largest clones.

The sample's treatment or condition label is to be understood as: around 19 received Ad26.COV2.S at low or high dose, single or two shots; 5 received placebo; per-sample allocation not given. Repertoires of vaccine and placebo recipients were sequenced from samples taken on day 63 after the first injection. Between 29 July and 7 August 2020, Cohort 1b enrolled about 27 adults aged 18-55 years at one site in Boston, USA. Ad26.COV2.S consisted of a replication-incompetent adenovirus type 26 vector by which a prefusion-stabilized SARS-CoV-2 spike protein from the original Wuhan strain was expressed. The research as a whole found: The authors noted that total T cell responses may have been underestimated by the TCR breadth and depth analyses. Comparing responses between vaccine doses or regimens was not something the study was powered to do. Compared with placebo recipients, Ad26.COV2.S recipients showed higher spike-specific TCR breadth (P = 0.0014). Non-spike TCR breadth was comparable between vaccine and placebo recipients, consistent with the vaccine containing only spike. After vaccination, substantial breadth of spike-specific CD8+ and CD4+ T cell responses was reported.

Rearrangement joined TRBV5-4 to TRBJ2-2; TRBD1 is a possible D gene, resting on 6 matching bases. The TCR originated in a person between 18 and 60 years old who received the Ad26.COV2.S COVID-19 vaccine or a placebo. Sequences were derived from peripheral blood, sampled in a trial of Ad26.COV2.S vaccine versus placebo. In nucleotide form, the sequence is TGTGCCACCACCTCCCTGGGACACGCGAACACCGGGGAGCTGTTTTTT. It is translated as CATTSLGHANTGELFF. The full variable domain, with segments outside the CDR3 supplied by the reference TRBV5-4 and TRBJ2-2 proteins, appears as ETGVTQSPTHLIKTRGQQVTLRCSSQSGHNTVSWYQQALGQGPQFIFQYYREEENGRGNFPPRFSGLQFPNYSSELNVNALELDDSALYLCATTSLGHANTGELFFGEGSRLTVL.